This TCR beta chain comes out of a study of blood T cell repertoires in COVID-19. Study background: Sample material is recorded as cDNA or gDNA derived from T cells, B-cell-depleted T cells, or PBMCs.

The CDR3 extends over 17 amino acids. Trimming took 0 bases from V and 9 from J, leaving 21 bases between them. Germline lookup yields CDR1 MGHRA and CDR2 YSYEKL. Clones were read by immunoSEQ multiplex PCR, and TCRdb kept only the in-frame ones, dropping some. The sample has 60,000 to 85,000 clones, about 90% seen once; the top ten hold 10% to 15%. What was sequenced was peripheral blood. This sequence was found in a human donor in a cohort sampled during active COVID-19. This chain uses TRBV4-1 with TRBJ2-1; possible D gene TRBD2, 7 bases. CDR3 in amino acids: CASSQEKAGAWEVEQFF. CDR3 coding DNA: TGCGCCAGCAGCCAAGAAAAGGCGGGGGCCTGGGAAGTTGAGCAGTTCTTC.